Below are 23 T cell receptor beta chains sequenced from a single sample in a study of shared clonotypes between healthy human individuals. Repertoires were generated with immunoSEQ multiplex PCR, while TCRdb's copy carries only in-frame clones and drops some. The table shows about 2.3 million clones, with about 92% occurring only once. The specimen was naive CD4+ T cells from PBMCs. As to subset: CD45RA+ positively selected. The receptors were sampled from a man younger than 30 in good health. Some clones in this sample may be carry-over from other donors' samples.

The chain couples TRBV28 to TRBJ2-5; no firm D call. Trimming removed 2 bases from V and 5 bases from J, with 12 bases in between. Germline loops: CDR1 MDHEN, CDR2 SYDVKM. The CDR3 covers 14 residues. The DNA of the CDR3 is TGTGCCAGCAGTTTAATATGGGAAGGGGAGACCCAGTACTTC. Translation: CASSLIWEGETQYF.

The CDR3 here is CASSLHGPGRDKLFF. The CDR3 DNA sequence: TGTGCCAGCAGTTTACATGGGCCAGGGAGGGACAAACTGTTTTTT. The chain couples TRBV28 to TRBJ1-4, with a tentative D call TRBD1 (5 bases). The CDR3 has 15 amino acids. V shed 2 bases and J shed 11 bases, with 18 bases lying between them. Germline V gene sequence: CDR1 MDHEN, CDR2 SYDVKM.

The CDR3 sequence: CASSVGGAQITGELFF. CDR3 sequence (DNA): TGTGCCAGCAGCGTAGGAGGGGCCCAAATCACCGGGGAGCTGTTTTTT. The genes are TRBV9 and TRBJ2-2; perhaps D is TRBD1 or TRBD2 (5 bases each). V lost 0 bases to trimming and J lost 4 bases, with 13 bases between them. The V gene's germline CDR1 is SGDLS and CDR2 YYNGEE. The CDR3 extends over 16 amino acids.

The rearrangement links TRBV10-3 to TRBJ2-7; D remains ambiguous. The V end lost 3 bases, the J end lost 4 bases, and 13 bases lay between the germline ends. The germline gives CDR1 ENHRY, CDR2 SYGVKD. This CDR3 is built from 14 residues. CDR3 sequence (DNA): TGTGCCATCAGTGAAGGGAAACGGTTTTACGAGCAGTACTTC. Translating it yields CAISEGKRFYEQYF.

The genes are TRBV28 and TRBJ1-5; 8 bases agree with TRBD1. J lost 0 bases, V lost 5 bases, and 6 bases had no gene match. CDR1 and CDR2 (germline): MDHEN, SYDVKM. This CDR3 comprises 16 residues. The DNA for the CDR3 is TGTGCCAGCAGTATCCGACAGGGGACTAGCAATCAGCCCCAGCATTTT. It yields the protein CASSIRQGTSNQPQHF.

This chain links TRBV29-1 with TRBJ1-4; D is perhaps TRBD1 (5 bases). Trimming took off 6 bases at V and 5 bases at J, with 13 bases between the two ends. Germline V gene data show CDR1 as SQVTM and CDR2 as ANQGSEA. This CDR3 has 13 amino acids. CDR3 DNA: TGCAGCGTCTGCCGGGGCCAAAATGAAAAACTGTTTTTT. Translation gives CSVCRGQNEKLFF.

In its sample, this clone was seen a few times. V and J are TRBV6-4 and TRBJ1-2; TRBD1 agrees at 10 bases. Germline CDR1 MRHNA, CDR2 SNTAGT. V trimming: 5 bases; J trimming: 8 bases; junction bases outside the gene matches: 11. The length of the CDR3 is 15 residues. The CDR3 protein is CASSSVRQGARGYTF. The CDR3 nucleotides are TGTGCCAGCAGTAGCGTGAGACAGGGGGCGCGCGGCTACACCTTC.

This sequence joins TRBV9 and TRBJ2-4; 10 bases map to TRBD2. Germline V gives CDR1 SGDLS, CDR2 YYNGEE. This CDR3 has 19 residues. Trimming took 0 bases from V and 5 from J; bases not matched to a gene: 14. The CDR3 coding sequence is TGTGCCAGCAGCGTAGGTTTGGCTAGCGGGAGTTTGGGCCAAAACATTCAGTACTTC. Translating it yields CASSVGLASGSLGQNIQYF.

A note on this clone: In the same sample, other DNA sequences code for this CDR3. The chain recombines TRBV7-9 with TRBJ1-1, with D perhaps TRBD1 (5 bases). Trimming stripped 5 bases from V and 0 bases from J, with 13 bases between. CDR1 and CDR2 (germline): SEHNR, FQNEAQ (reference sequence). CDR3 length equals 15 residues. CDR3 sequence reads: CASSARQGMNTEAFF. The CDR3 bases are TGTGCCAGCAGCGCTAGGCAGGGTATGAACACTGAAGCTTTCTTT.

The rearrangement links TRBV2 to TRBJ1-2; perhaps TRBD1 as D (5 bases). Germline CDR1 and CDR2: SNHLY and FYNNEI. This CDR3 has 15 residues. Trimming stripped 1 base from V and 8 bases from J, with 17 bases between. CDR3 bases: TGTGCCAGCAGTGAAGTTTCCGGGACCTTAGAGGGCTACACCTTC. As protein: CASSEVSGTLEGYTF.

CDR3 DNA: TGTGCCAGCAGTTTAACCGGGACTTTCTCCTACAATGAGCAGTTCTTC. Translated: CASSLTGTFSYNEQFF. The chain couples TRBV6-5 to TRBJ2-1, with a tentative D call TRBD2 (6 bases). V dropped 4 bases and J dropped 0 bases, with 13 bases sitting between them. CDR1 MNHEY and CDR2 SVGAGI come from the germline V gene. The CDR3 runs to 16 residues.

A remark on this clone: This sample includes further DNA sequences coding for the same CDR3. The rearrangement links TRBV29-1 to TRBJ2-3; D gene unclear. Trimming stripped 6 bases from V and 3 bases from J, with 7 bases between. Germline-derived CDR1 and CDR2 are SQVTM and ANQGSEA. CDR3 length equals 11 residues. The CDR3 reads CSVASTDTQYF. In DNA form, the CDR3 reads TGCAGCGTGGCCTCTACAGATACGCAGTATTTT.

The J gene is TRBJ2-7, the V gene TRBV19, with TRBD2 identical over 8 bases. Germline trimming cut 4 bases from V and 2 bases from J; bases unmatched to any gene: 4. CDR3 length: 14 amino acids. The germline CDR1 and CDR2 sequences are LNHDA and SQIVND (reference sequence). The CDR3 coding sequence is TGTGCCAGTAGTAAAAGCGGGGGAGCCTACGAGCAGTACTTC. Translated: CASSKSGGAYEQYF.

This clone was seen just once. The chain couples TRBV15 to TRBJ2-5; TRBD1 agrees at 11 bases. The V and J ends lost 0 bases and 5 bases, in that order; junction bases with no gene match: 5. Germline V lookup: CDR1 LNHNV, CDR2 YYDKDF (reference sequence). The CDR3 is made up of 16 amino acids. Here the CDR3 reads CATSRDRTGGLETQYF. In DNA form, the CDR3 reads TGTGCCACCAGCAGAGATCGGACAGGGGGCTTGGAGACCCAGTACTTC.

This CDR3 reads CASSPVWQSEAFF. CDR3 bases: TGTGCCAGCAGTCCGGTTTGGCAGTCTGAAGCTTTCTTT. J is TRBJ1-1 and V is TRBV6-1; D gene unclear. The CDR3 consists of 13 residues. Per germline, CDR1 MNHNS and CDR2 SASEGT. Between the trimmed V and J ends, which lost 5 bases and 6 bases, there was a span of 13 bases.

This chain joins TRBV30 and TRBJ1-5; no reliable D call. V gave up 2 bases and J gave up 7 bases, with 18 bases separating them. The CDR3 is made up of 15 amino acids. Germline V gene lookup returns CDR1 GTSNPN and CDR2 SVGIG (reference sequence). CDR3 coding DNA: TGTGCCTGGAGTAATCCGGGCCGTGGGCGACAGCCCCAGCATTTT. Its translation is CAWSNPGRGRQPQHF.

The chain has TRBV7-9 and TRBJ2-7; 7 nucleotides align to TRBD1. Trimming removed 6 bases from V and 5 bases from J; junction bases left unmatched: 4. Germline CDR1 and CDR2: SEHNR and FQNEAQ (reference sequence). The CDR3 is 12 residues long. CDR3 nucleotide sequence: TGTGCCAGCAGGACAGGGACGGACGAGCAGTACTTC. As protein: CASRTGTDEQYF.

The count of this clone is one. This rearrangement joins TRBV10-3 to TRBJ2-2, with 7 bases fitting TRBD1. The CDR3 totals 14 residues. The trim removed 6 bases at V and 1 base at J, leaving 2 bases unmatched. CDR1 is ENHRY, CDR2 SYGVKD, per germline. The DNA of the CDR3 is TGTGCCATCAGGACAGGGCAGAACACCGGGGAGCTGTTTTTT. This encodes CAIRTGQNTGELFF.

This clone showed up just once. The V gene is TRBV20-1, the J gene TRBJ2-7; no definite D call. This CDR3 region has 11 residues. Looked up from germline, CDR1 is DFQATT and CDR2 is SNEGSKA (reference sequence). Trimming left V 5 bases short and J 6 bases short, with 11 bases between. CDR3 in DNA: TGCAGTGCTCCGACTGGGGTCGAGCAGTACTTC. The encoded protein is CSAPTGVEQYF.

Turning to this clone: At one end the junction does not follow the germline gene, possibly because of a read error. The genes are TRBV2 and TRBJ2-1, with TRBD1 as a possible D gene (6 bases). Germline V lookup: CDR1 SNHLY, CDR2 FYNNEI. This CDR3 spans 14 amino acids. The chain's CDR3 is CASGDRLSYNEQFF. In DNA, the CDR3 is TGTGCCAGCGGTGACAGGCTTTCCTACAATGAGCAGTTCTTC.

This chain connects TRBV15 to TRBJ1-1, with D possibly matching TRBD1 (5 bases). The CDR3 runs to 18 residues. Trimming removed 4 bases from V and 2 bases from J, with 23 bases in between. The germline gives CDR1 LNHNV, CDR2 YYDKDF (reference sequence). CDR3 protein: CATSTSVGGLGTNTEAFF. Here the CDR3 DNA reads TGTGCCACCAGCACCTCGGTGGGGGGGTTGGGGACTAACACTGAAGCTTTCTTT. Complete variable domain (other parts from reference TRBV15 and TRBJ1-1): DAMVIQNPRYQVTQFGKPVTLSCSQTLNHNVMYWYQQKSSQAPKLLFHYYDKDFNNEADTPDNFQSRRPNTSFCFLDIRSPGLGDTAMYLCATSTSVGGLGTNTEAFFGQGTRLTVV.

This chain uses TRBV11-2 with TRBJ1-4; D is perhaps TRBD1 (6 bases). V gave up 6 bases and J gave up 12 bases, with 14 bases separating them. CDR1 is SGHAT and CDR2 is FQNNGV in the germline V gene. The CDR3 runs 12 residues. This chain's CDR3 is CASRTLGGQLFF. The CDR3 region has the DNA TGTGCCAGCAGAACGCTAGGGGGGCAACTGTTTTTT.

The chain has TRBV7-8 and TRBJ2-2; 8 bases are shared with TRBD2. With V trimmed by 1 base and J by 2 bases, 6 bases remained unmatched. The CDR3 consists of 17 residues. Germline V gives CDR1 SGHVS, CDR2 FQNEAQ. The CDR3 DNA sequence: TGTGCCAGCAGCTTAGTAGCCAGCGGGGGCAACACCGGGGAGCTGTTTTTT. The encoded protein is CASSLVASGGNTGELFF.